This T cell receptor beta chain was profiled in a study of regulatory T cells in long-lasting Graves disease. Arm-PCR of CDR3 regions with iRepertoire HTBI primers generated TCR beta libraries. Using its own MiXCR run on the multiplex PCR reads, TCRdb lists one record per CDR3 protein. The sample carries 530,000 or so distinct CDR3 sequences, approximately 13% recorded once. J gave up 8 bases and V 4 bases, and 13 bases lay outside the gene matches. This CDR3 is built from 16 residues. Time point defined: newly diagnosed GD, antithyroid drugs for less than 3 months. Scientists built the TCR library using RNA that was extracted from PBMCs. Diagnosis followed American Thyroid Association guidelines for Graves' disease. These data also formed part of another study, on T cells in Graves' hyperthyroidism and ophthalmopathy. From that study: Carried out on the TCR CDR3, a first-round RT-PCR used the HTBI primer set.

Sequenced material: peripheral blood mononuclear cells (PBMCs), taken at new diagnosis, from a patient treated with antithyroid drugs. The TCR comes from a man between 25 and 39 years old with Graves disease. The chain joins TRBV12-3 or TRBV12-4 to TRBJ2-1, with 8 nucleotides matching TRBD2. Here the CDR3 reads CASSSGTRRRSYEQFF. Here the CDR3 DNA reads TGTGCCAGCAGTTCCGGGACTAGACGTCGAAGCTATGAGCAGTTCTTC.